The 22 T cell receptor beta chains in this list originate from one sample, sequenced in a study of blood T cell repertoires in COVID-19. Here immunoSEQ multiplex PCR was the method, and the copy in TCRdb shows in-frame clones only, minus some. The repertoire holds roughly 250,000 clones, approximately 90% seen once, with 3.7% in the top ten. The sample consisted of peripheral blood. These receptors originate from a woman between 35 and 50 years old with acute or convalescent COVID-19.

This rearrangement joins TRBV2 to TRBJ2-2, with D possibly being TRBD1 (6 bases). CDR3 size: 16 residues. Germline values: CDR1 SNHLY, CDR2 FYNNEI. The V end was cut by 6 bases, the J end by 5 bases, with 19 bases between. The chain's CDR3 is CASREMGRGWTGELFF. DNA for the CDR3: TGTGCCAGCAGGGAAATGGGCAGGGGCTGGACCGGGGAGCTGTTTTTT.

This clone was picked up one time. This rearrangement joins TRBV25-1 to TRBJ2-2; 7 bases are shared with TRBD1. The junction had 4 bases not matched to a gene; V was cut back by 7 bases and J by 2 bases. This CDR3 has 14 residues. Germline CDR1 reads MGHDK; CDR2 reads SYGVNS. The CDR3 reads CASTDRTNTGELFF. The CDR3 region has the DNA TGTGCCAGCACGGACAGGACAAACACCGGGGAGCTGTTTTTT.

Details on this clone: Different DNA sequences within this sample yield the same CDR3. The chain combines TRBV30 with TRBJ1-5, with D maybe TRBD1 (5 bases). The germline CDR1 and CDR2 sequences are GTSNPN and SVGIG (reference sequence). The CDR3 runs 13 residues. V was clipped by 2 bases and J by 1 base, with 6 bases between them. Here the CDR3 reads CAWSRGSNQPQHF. As DNA, the CDR3 is TGTGCCTGGAGTAGGGGAAGCAATCAGCCCCAGCATTTT.

The chain carries TRBV9 and TRBJ2-3, with D tentatively TRBD2 (5 bases). This CDR3 comprises 16 residues. V gave up 0 bases and J gave up 2 bases, with 13 bases separating them. Germline V CDR1 and CDR2: SGDLS, YYNGEE. CDR3 in amino acids: CASSVEAAVDTDTQYF. The CDR3 DNA follows: TGTGCCAGCAGCGTAGAAGCGGCGGTTGACACAGATACGCAGTATTTT.

The chain combines TRBV9 with TRBJ1-3; D is uncertain. Germline values: CDR1 SGDLS, CDR2 YYNGEE. The CDR3 loop spans 15 amino acids. V was cut by 4 bases and J by 0 bases, with 11 bases left in between. The CDR3 sequence: CASSPREGSGNTIYF. CDR3 bases: TGTGCCAGCAGCCCACGTGAGGGCTCTGGAAACACCATATATTTT.

A few counts support this clone. The same CDR3 is also encoded by other DNA sequences in this sample. The chain joins TRBV18 to TRBJ1-2; 9 bases are shared with TRBD1. The CDR3 runs 14 residues. The trim removed 3 bases at V and 7 bases at J, leaving 6 bases unmatched. Germline lookup yields CDR1 KGHSH and CDR2 LQKENI. CDR3 region: CASSPGQGLLGYTF. The CDR3 coding sequence is TGTGCCAGCTCACCGGGACAGGGTCTTCTTGGCTACACCTTC.

This rearrangement joins TRBV5-5 to TRBJ1-5, with D unclear. The CDR3 consists of 13 residues. Per the germline V gene, CDR1 is SGHKS and CDR2 is YYEKEE (reference sequence). V lost 5 bases and J lost 1, with 7 bases in between. The CDR3 DNA sequence: TGTGCCAGCAGTTTAGAAAGCAATCAGCCCCAGCATTTT. Its protein is CASSLESNQPQHF.

The rearrangement uses TRBV5-8 and TRBJ1-4, with D tentatively TRBD1 (6 bases). V lost 0 bases and J lost 3, with 9 bases in between. This CDR3 contains 15 residues. Germline V gene data show CDR1 as SGHTS and CDR2 as YDEGEE. The CDR3 DNA follows: TGTGCCAGCAGCTTGGGGGGACACTCTAATGAAAAACTGTTTTTT. Residues: CASSLGGHSNEKLFF.

The rearrangement joins TRBV18 to TRBJ2-3; D remains unclear. V was cut by 3 bases and J by 6 bases, with 13 bases left in between. CDR3 length: 14 amino acids. Germline lookup yields CDR1 KGHSH and CDR2 LQKENI. CDR3 loop: CASSPTWRRDTQYF. For the CDR3, the DNA is TGTGCCAGCTCACCTACGTGGCGGCGGGATACGCAGTATTTT.

The chain carries TRBV24-1 and TRBJ2-2; possibly TRBD2 for D (6 bases). The CDR3 spans 14 residues. Trimming removed 6 bases from V and 5 bases from J, with 12 bases in between. The germline CDR1 and CDR2 sequences are KGHDR and SFDVKD. The CDR3 reads CATSLIGGTGELFF. CDR3 in DNA: TGTGCCACCAGTTTGATCGGGGGTACCGGGGAGCTGTTTTTT.

This clone was seen just once. This chain uses TRBV4-1 with TRBJ1-5; maybe TRBD1 (6 bases). Germline CDR1 MGHRA, CDR2 YSYEKL. This CDR3 is built from 18 residues. V lost 4 bases, J lost 3 bases, and 22 bases lay in between. The CDR3 DNA reads as TGCGCCAGCAGCCTAGCCGGCGGGGGGCCCCTAAACAATCAGCCCCAGCATTTT. Amino acids: CASSLAGGGPLNNQPQHF.

The chain uses TRBV12-3 or TRBV12-4 and TRBJ2-5, with TRBD1 matching 9 bases. The CDR3 contains 13 residues. V shed 6 bases and J 5 bases; nucleotides not matched to a gene: 4. CDR3 protein: CASRLQGAETQYF. The DNA of the CDR3 is TGTGCCAGCAGATTACAGGGGGCGGAGACCCAGTACTTC.

This clone was counted a single time. This chain connects TRBV6-5 to TRBJ1-3; no clear D. This CDR3 comprises 16 residues. Trimming took off 0 bases at V and 7 bases at J, with 16 bases between the two ends. CDR1 is MNHEY, CDR2 SVGAGI, per germline. The CDR3 bases are TGTGCCAGCAGTTACTCGGGCCAGCTCTCCCATAACACCATATATTTT. Its translation is CASSYSGQLSHNTIYF.

The chain is built from TRBV9 and TRBJ1-3; D is unresolved. The CDR3 covers 14 residues. V was shortened by 0 bases and J by 6 bases, with 10 bases between the two germline ends. In germline, CDR1 is SGDLS, CDR2 YYNGEE. The CDR3 region is CASSVGPGENTIYF. The CDR3 region has the DNA TGTGCCAGCAGCGTAGGGCCGGGTGAAAACACCATATATTTT.

V usage is TRBV24-1 and J usage is TRBJ1-2; the match to TRBD1 covers 7 bases. Trimming took 4 bases from V and 3 from J; bases not matched to a gene: 4. The germline V gene encodes CDR1 KGHDR and CDR2 SFDVKD. The CDR3 length is 14 residues. CDR3: CATSEADRDYGYTF. In nucleotides, the CDR3 is TGTGCCACCAGTGAGGCTGACAGGGACTATGGCTACACCTTC.

This CDR3 is CASSAEGRSNEKLFF. CDR3 nucleotide sequence: TGTGCCAGCAGCGCCGAGGGGAGGAGTAATGAAAAACTGTTTTTT. The chain couples TRBV9 to TRBJ1-4; tentative D call: TRBD1 (5 bases). The CDR3 is 15 amino acids. Germline assignment: CDR1 SGDLS and CDR2 YYNGEE. The V and J ends lost 3 bases and 4 bases respectively, with 13 bases between them.

The gene calls are TRBV4-1 and TRBJ2-1; 8 nucleotides agree with TRBD2. V dropped 4 bases and J dropped 5; count of bases not matched to a gene: 10. The germline V gene has CDR1 MGHRA and CDR2 YSYEKL. This CDR3 spans 16 amino acids. CDR3 DNA: TGCGCCAGCAGCCGTCCGGGACTAGTGGGAAACAATGAGCAGTTCTTC. Its protein product is CASSRPGLVGNNEQFF.

J is TRBJ2-3 and V is TRBV29-1; tentative D call: TRBD1 (5 bases). The V and J ends lost 2 bases and 2 bases respectively, with 8 bases between them. Germline V gene data show CDR1 as SQVTM and CDR2 as ANQGSEA. The CDR3 loop spans 13 amino acids. CDR3 nucleotide sequence: TGCAGCGTTGAAAAGGGGCCCACAGATACGCAGTATTTT. This gives the protein CSVEKGPTDTQYF.

This clone was counted once. The rearrangement joins TRBV12-3 or TRBV12-4 to TRBJ1-1, with D tentatively TRBD1 (6 bases). Trimming pared 2 bases from V and 10 bases from J, leaving 8 bases between. CDR3 length: 11 residues. The CDR3 DNA reads as TGTGCCAGCAGTTTAAGAGGGGGAGCTTTCTTT. Encoded protein: CASSLRGGAFF.

This chain connects TRBV5-1 to TRBJ2-5; 7 bases line up with TRBD2. CDR1 SGHRS and CDR2 YFSETQ come from the germline V gene. The V gene end was trimmed by 5 bases and the J gene end by 2 bases; junction bases not matched to a gene: 6. This CDR3 comprises 14 residues. The DNA of the CDR3 is TGCGCCAGCAGGCCCCCGGGACTACAAGAGACCCAGTACTTC. Translation: CASRPPGLQETQYF.

In its sample, this clone was seen a few times. The chain uses TRBV5-4 and TRBJ1-1; 7 bases map to TRBD1. Trimming removed 5 bases from V and 4 bases from J; junction bases left unmatched: 5. Germline V lookup: CDR1 SGHNT, CDR2 YYREEE (reference sequence). This CDR3 contains 13 residues. CDR3 region: CASRRGLGTEAFF. The CDR3, as DNA: TGTGCCAGCAGGAGGGGGCTGGGCACTGAAGCTTTCTTT.

V gene TRBV28 combines with J gene TRBJ1-1; D possibly corresponds to TRBD1 (5 bases). Deletions cut 1 base from V and 1 base from J, with 7 bases between. This CDR3 has 14 residues. Germline values: CDR1 MDHEN, CDR2 SYDVKM. CDR3 protein: CASSLLGANTEAFF. CDR3 bases: TGTGCCAGCAGTTTATTAGGGGCGAACACTGAAGCTTTCTTT.